A selection of T cell receptor beta chains follows, all from one sample in a study of blood T cells in healthy people across ages. TCRdb recomputed calls from the 5' RACE reads with MiXCR, one row per CDR3 protein. The profile covers around 1,000,000 distinct CDR3 sequences, with 30% to 40% appearing a single time and 13% taken by the ten largest. The specimen sequenced was blood. Receptor source: a man aged 18-30 years in good health. Each CDR3 is given with its conserved first and last residue. Each record gives: D gene, J gene, clone size, V gene, CDR3 length, CDR3 protein, CDR3 DNA. The D gene is left open where the match is weak. Expanded clones get a size class; other rows say once, few or many, or leave the size out.

D gene: NA; J gene: TRBJ2-5; clone size: NA; V gene: TRBV5-6; CDR3 length: 14; CDR3 protein: CASSLAHRKETQYF; CDR3 DNA: TGTGCCAGCAGCTTGGCCCACAGGAAAGAGACCCAGTACTTC
D gene: NA; J gene: TRBJ2-2; clone size: few; V gene: TRBV12-3/TRBV12-4; CDR3 length: 16; CDR3 protein: CASSLSVQRDTGELFF; CDR3 DNA: TGTGCCAGCAGTTTGTCAGTCCAGCGAGACACCGGGGAGCTGTTTTTT
D gene: NA; J gene: TRBJ2-4; clone size: NA; V gene: TRBV11-1; CDR3 length: 13; CDR3 protein: CASSLPSPNIQYF; CDR3 DNA: TGTGCCAGCAGCTTGCCTAGCCCCAACATTCAGTACTTC
D gene: TRBD2; J gene: TRBJ2-7; clone size: NA; V gene: TRBV6-2/TRBV6-3; CDR3 length: 18; CDR3 protein: CASSYKRREDGSYNEQYF; CDR3 DNA: TGTGCCAGCAGTTACAAACGACGGGAGGACGGCTCCTACAATGAGCAGTACTTC
D gene: NA; J gene: TRBJ1-1; clone size: few; V gene: TRBV7-2; CDR3 length: 13; CDR3 protein: CASSATSGWRAFF; CDR3 DNA: TGTGCCAGCAGCGCCACATCAGGGTGGAGAGCTTTCTTT
D gene: TRBD2; J gene: TRBJ2-1; clone size: NA; V gene: TRBV7-9; CDR3 length: 18; CDR3 protein: CASSLGRGGLSSYNEQFF; CDR3 DNA: TGTGCCAGCAGCTTAGGTCGGGGGGGGCTCAGCTCCTACAATGAGCAGTTCTTC
D gene: NA; J gene: TRBJ2-3; clone size: many; V gene: TRBV29-1; CDR3 length: 11; CDR3 protein: CSVLAGDTQYF; CDR3 DNA: TGCAGCGTCCTGGCGGGGGATACGCAGTATTTT
D gene: TRBD1; J gene: TRBJ2-7; clone size: NA; V gene: TRBV4-3; CDR3 length: 15; CDR3 protein: CANSPGTGFSYEQYF; CDR3 DNA: TGCGCCAACAGCCCTGGGACAGGGTTTTCCTACGAGCAGTACTTC
D gene: NA; J gene: TRBJ1-3; clone size: few; V gene: TRBV12-3/TRBV12-4; CDR3 length: 16; CDR3 protein: CASSPRDRIESYTIYF; CDR3 DNA: TGTGCCAGCAGTCCCCGGGACCGAATCGAGTCGTACACCATATATTTT
D gene: NA; J gene: TRBJ2-4; clone size: NA; V gene: TRBV6-5; CDR3 length: 16; CDR3 protein: CASSRSGRGAKNIQYF; CDR3 DNA: TGTGCCAGCAGTCGCTCGGGGAGGGGGGCCAAAAACATTCAGTACTTC
D gene: NA; J gene: TRBJ1-4; clone size: NA; V gene: TRBV20-1; CDR3 length: 14; CDR3 protein: CSALTRRENEKLFF; CDR3 DNA: TGCAGTGCTTTAACCCGACGGGAGAATGAAAAACTGTTTTTT
D gene: NA; J gene: TRBJ2-5; clone size: NA; V gene: TRBV25-1; CDR3 length: 13; CDR3 protein: CASTGTIYNEQYF; CDR3 DNA: TGTGCCAGCACAGGCACAATATACAATGAGCAGTACTTC
D gene: TRBD2; J gene: TRBJ2-1; clone size: NA; V gene: TRBV28; CDR3 length: 21; CDR3 protein: CASSRIQSPSLQRGYYNEQFF; CDR3 DNA: TGTGCCAGCAGTCGGATTCAAAGTCCGTCCCTCCAGCGGGGTTACTACAATGAGCAGTTCTTC
D gene: NA; J gene: TRBJ1-1; clone size: NA; V gene: TRBV20-1; CDR3 length: 14; CDR3 protein: CSARRQQMNTEAFF; CDR3 DNA: TGCAGTGCTAGGAGACAGCAAATGAACACTGAAGCTTTCTTT
D gene: NA; J gene: TRBJ1-5; clone size: NA; V gene: TRBV20-1; CDR3 length: 13; CDR3 protein: CSAITTSNQPQHF; CDR3 DNA: TGCAGTGCTATAACGACAAGTAATCAGCCCCAGCATTTT